Sequencing of this TCR beta chain was carried out in a study of T cell responses to AZD1222 COVID-19 vaccine. Study-level background: Analysis merged second doses at about 4 or about 12 weeks.

The study, taken as a whole, reports: Spike-spanning, vaccine-associated CD4 TCRs were dominant at 160-218 and 743-854. The reported proportion of spike-specific TCRs targeting unmutated variant regions was nearly half.

Worth noting for this clone: Its antigen remains unidentified.

The V end was cut by 11 bases, the J end by 6 bases, with 25 bases between. Germline loops: CDR1 MDHEN, CDR2 SYDVKM. The CDR3 consists of 15 residues. Libraries were prepared by immunoSEQ multiplex PCR; TCRdb keeps only in-frame clonotypes and omits some of them. The sample lists roughly 190,000 clones; 85% to 95% were seen once. The specimen comprised peripheral blood, sampled on day 0 of AZD1222 vaccination. The gene calls are TRBV28 and TRBJ1-2, with D unclear. The sequence was obtained from an adult in good health. CDR3 bases: TGTGCCGTCGGAGCTTTTAGGCGCACCTTGGATGGCTACACCTTC. Residues: CAVGAFRRTLDGYTF.